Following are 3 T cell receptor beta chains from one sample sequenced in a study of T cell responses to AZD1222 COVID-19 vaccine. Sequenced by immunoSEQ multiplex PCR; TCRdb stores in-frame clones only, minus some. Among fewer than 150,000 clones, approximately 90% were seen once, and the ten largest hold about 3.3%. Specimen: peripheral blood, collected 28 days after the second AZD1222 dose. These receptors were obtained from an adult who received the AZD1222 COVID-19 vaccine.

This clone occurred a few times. The CDR3 region has the DNA TGTGCCAGCAGTTACTCGGGGGACGGCTCCTACGAGCAGTACTTC. Residues: CASSYSGDGSYEQYF. The chain recombines TRBV6-2 or TRBV6-3 with TRBJ2-7, with D tentatively TRBD1 or TRBD2 (5 bases each). Germline CDR1 and CDR2: MNHEY and SVGEGT. The CDR3 extends over 15 amino acids. Trimming removed 0 bases at V and 0 bases at J, with 9 bases between.

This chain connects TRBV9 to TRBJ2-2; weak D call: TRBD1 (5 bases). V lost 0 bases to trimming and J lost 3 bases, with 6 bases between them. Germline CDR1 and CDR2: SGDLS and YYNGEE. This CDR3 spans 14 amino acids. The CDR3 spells CASSVEGHTGELFF. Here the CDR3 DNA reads TGTGCCAGCAGCGTAGAGGGGCACACCGGGGAGCTGTTTTTT. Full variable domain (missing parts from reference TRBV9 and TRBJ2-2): DSGVTQTPKHLITATGQRVTLRCSPRSGDLSVYWYQQSLDQGLQFLIQYYNGEERAKGNILERFSAQQFPDLHSELNLSSLELGDSALYFCASSVEGHTGELFFGEGSRLTVL.

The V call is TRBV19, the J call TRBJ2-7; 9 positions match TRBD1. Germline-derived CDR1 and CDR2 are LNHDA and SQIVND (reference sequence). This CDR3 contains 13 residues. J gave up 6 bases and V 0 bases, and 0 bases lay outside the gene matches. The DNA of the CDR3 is TGTGCCAGTAGTATAGAGGGACAGGGCGAGCAGTACTTC. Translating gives CASSIEGQGEQYF.